This entry concerns a single T cell receptor (beta chain). Its antigen is currently not known. It has no much larger one-base neighbor in the sample; base qualities were not kept. This sample is part of a study of control samples from healthy donors and cancer patients (dated by TCRdb to about 2020). V loses 5 bases, J loses 12 bases, and the germline ends lie 14 bases apart. The CDR3, cysteine through phenylalanine, is 13 amino acids long. The read is trimmed to its CDR3 DNA, 39 bases read in frame from base 1. Via the germline V gene, CDR1 is SGHVS and CDR2 FNYEAQ. Libraries were constructed by the immunoSEQ multiplex PCR assay. TCRdb re-hosts the immuneACCESS table, in-frame sequences only. Its copies lack some clones; in the studies checked, an unresolved V gene accounts for under half of them, and the cause for the rest is not known. The table for this sample lists under 200,000 clones; about 93% of them were counted only once. The ten largest account for approximately 4% of the sample.

The sample was blood. The TCR comes from a woman aged 60 to 75 in good health. The chain is made from TRBV7-6 and TRBJ2-6, with TRBD1 perhaps the D gene, on 6 matching bases. CDR3 protein: CASSPRQVGVLTF. DNA sequence: TGTGCCAGCAGCCCCCGACAGGTTGGCGTCCTGACTTTC.